The sequence of this TCR beta chain was determined in a study of human T cells and chemical hapten exposure. Overall study context: Throughout the approximately 24-week study, diphenylcyclopropenone was applied weekly to the patients' scalps.

With respect to this clonotype: Antigen unknown.

One entry per CDR3 protein results from TCRdb running MiXCR on the RACE reads. The table shows tens of thousands of distinct CDR3 sequences, with around an eighth occurring only once. The CDR3 runs to 13 residues. Deletions cut 5 bases from V and 6 bases from J, with 10 bases between. As for time point: patch test 3, about 24 weeks after DPC sensitization. The treatment: therapeutic diphenylcyclopropenone sensitization with weekly scalp DPC. Prior to application of each patch test, blood was drawn. Overall study findings and caveats: Donors were affected by alopecia, so their immune reaction might vary from that of healthy individuals. DPC sensitization produced no change in TCRs with frequency above 1 in 1000.

The sequence was collected from a young man with alopecia areata. Some clones in this sample may be carry-over from other donors' samples. The sequencing here drew on whole blood, taken in connection with sensitization to the hapten diphenylcyclopropenone (DPC). The gene calls are TRBV12-3 or TRBV12-4 and TRBJ2-2; tentatively, D is TRBD2 (6 bases). CDR3 sequence reads: CASSLTGAGELFF. CDR3 DNA sequence: TGTGCCAGCAGTCTAACGGGAGCCGGGGAGCTGTTTTTT.